The subject of this entry is one T cell receptor (beta chain). The data were produced by immunoSEQ multiplex PCR, yet TCRdb's version contains in-frame clones alone and is incomplete. The sample gives just under 95,000 clones, around 92% of which show up once; roughly 2.7% is in the top ten. This entry is derived from a study of T cell changes during pregnancy in multiple sclerosis. Germline CDR1 is SGHRS and CDR2 is YFSETQ. Trimming removed 0 bases from V and 2 bases from J, with 6 bases in between. The CDR3 is made up of 13 amino acids. Sequences were derived from peripheral blood, sampled in the first trimester of pregnancy. The chain joins TRBV5-1 to TRBJ2-7; D remains ambiguous. The origin of this receptor is a female donor with multiple sclerosis, enrolled in a pregnancy study. This chain's CDR3 is CASSLGAAYEQYF. The CDR3 DNA follows: TGCGCCAGCAGCTTGGGGGCAGCCTACGAGCAGTACTTC.